The 22 T cell receptor beta chains below all came from one sample that was sequenced in a study of shared clonotypes between healthy human individuals. Sequencing was performed with immunoSEQ multiplex PCR; in TCRdb, only in-frame clones are kept and a portion is missing. The sample has some 1 million clones; around 74% are singletons. Sequenced input: memory CD4+ T cells sorted from blood. The subset is: CD45RA-negative fraction. These receptors were taken from a man in his late teens or twenties in good health.

This chain connects TRBV6-4 to TRBJ2-7, with TRBD1 identical over 7 bases. This CDR3 comprises 15 residues. Losses at the gene ends were 7 bases for V and 5 bases for J; bases not matched to a gene: 14. CDR1 and CDR2 from the germline V gene are MRHNA and SNTAGT. CDR3 DNA: TGTGCCAGCACCTACAGGGGCCTTCTGCTGAACGAGCAGTACTTC. Its protein product is CASTYRGLLLNEQYF.

The chain joins TRBV18 to TRBJ1-2, with no clear D. From germline, CDR1 is KGHSH and CDR2 LQKENI. The CDR3 runs 13 residues. The ends were cut back, 8 bases at V and 7 bases at J, with 17 bases in the middle. The CDR3 DNA reads as TGTGCCAGCAACCGGGATTCTTCAGTTGGCTACACCTTC. It translates to CASNRDSSVGYTF.

Only one count was recorded for this clone. The chain combines TRBV29-1 with TRBJ2-3; the D is unclear. Trimming removed 1 base at V and 0 bases at J, with 5 bases between. Looked up from germline, CDR1 is SQVTM and CDR2 is ANQGSEA. The CDR3 length is 13 residues. CDR3 protein: CSVEVLSTDTQYF. As DNA, the CDR3 is TGCAGCGTTGAAGTCTTGAGCACAGATACGCAGTATTTT.

The chain couples TRBV2 to TRBJ2-1; the D is unclear. The germline V gene encodes CDR1 SNHLY and CDR2 FYNNEI. This CDR3 region has 14 residues. The germline V and J ends were trimmed by 4 bases and 6 bases, with 13 bases remaining between them. The CDR3 DNA reads as TGTGCCAGCAGTGCGGGTTCCTCGTTCAATGAGCAGTTCTTC. Protein sequence: CASSAGSSFNEQFF.

In regard to this clone: A far larger clone is just one base off, so this is likely a read error. V usage is TRBV6-6 and J usage is TRBJ1-6; D remains ambiguous. CDR3 size: 12 residues. CDR1 is MNHNY and CDR2 is SVGAGI in the germline V gene (reference sequence). The V end lost 2 bases, the J end lost 8 bases, and 4 bases lay between the germline ends. CDR3 coding DNA: TGTGCCAGCAGTTACAGGGATTCACCCCTCCACTTT. Its protein product is CASSYRDSPLHF.

This chain uses TRBV28 with TRBJ2-2; no clear D gene. The germline CDR1 and CDR2 sequences are MDHEN and SYDVKM. CDR3 size: 14 residues. Trimming shortened V by 7 bases and J by 1 base, and 10 bases separated the two germline ends. CDR3 residues: CASKGIVNTGELFF. The CDR3 region has the DNA TGTGCCAGCAAGGGTATAGTGAACACCGGGGAGCTGTTTTTT.

This chain links TRBV5-1 with TRBJ1-3, with D tentatively TRBD1 (6 bases). CDR3 length: 17 residues. V was pared by 4 bases and J by 0 bases, with 17 bases between. The V gene's germline CDR1 is SGHRS and CDR2 YFSETQ. The CDR3 DNA follows: TGCGCCAGCAGCCTAACCACAGGGACATACTCTGGAAACACCATATATTTT. Translation gives CASSLTTGTYSGNTIYF.

This clone came up once. Other nucleotide sequences in the sample specify the same CDR3. This chain uses TRBV10-3 with TRBJ1-2; 7 bases match TRBD1. V shed 2 bases and J 4 bases; nucleotides not matched to a gene: 1. CDR3 length: 13 amino acids. Per the germline V gene, CDR1 is ENHRY and CDR2 is SYGVKD. The chain's CDR3 is CAISEGQVYGYTF. CDR3 bases: TGTGCCATCAGTGAGGGACAGGTCTATGGCTACACCTTC.

This clone was picked up a small number of times. This chain uses TRBV9 with TRBJ1-4, with 11 bases fitting TRBD1. Germline CDR1 reads SGDLS; CDR2 reads YYNGEE. The V segment lost 3 bases and the J segment 2 bases; nucleotides outside the gene matches: 0. This CDR3 comprises 15 residues. Written as DNA, the CDR3 is TGTGCCAGCAGCGGGGACAGGGGGACTAATGAAAAACTGTTTTTT. Encoded protein: CASSGDRGTNEKLFF. Complete variable domain (other parts from reference TRBV9 and TRBJ1-4): DSGVTQTPKHLITATGQRVTLRCSPRSGDLSVYWYQQSLDQGLQFLIQYYNGEERAKGNILERFSAQQFPDLHSELNLSSLELGDSALYFCASSGDRGTNEKLFFGSGTQLSVL.

The rearrangement uses TRBV18 and TRBJ2-5; TRBD2 matches 7 bases. The CDR3 extends over 16 amino acids. Germline V gene sequence: CDR1 KGHSH, CDR2 LQKENI. V shed 5 bases and J 3 bases; nucleotides not matched to a gene: 12. Written as DNA, the CDR3 is TGTGCCAGCTCATCCCGGTCCTCTGGGGGGGAAGAGACCCAGTACTTC. Amino acids: CASSSRSSGGEETQYF.

The V call is TRBV30, the J call TRBJ2-3, with D perhaps TRBD1 or TRBD2 (5 bases each). Germline loops: CDR1 GTSNPN, CDR2 SVGIG (reference sequence). The length of the CDR3 is 15 residues. Between the trimmed V and J ends, which lost 3 bases and 6 bases, there was a span of 19 bases. The CDR3 spells CAWSSFRGVADTQYF. CDR3 nucleotide sequence: TGTGCCTGGAGCTCTTTTAGGGGAGTCGCGGATACGCAGTATTTT.

A word on this clone: This sample also contains other DNA sequences that code for the same CDR3. This chain joins TRBV5-1 and TRBJ1-1; D is possibly TRBD1 (5 bases). The CDR3 consists of 14 residues. Germline V CDR1 and CDR2: SGHRS, YFSETQ. V was cut by 4 bases and J by 2 bases, with 12 bases left in between. The CDR3 DNA reads TGCGCCAGCAGCGCCCTGGGACCCAACACTGAAGCTTTCTTT. Translation gives CASSALGPNTEAFF.

The V gene is TRBV27, the J gene TRBJ1-2, with D tentatively TRBD1 (5 bases). Looked up from germline, CDR1 is MNHEY and CDR2 is SMNVEV (reference sequence). There are 12 residues in the CDR3. V gave up 2 bases and J gave up 10 bases, with 11 bases separating them. The CDR3 bases are TGTGCCAGCAGTTTAGAGGGGTGGGACTACACCTTC. As protein: CASSLEGWDYTF.

The chain is built from TRBV12-5 and TRBJ2-1, with 13 bases that match TRBD2. Trimming took 2 bases from V and 8 from J; bases not matched to a gene: 6. Germline CDR1 LGHNT, CDR2 FRNRAP. The CDR3 is 16 residues long. CDR3: CASGLPLAGGPDEQFF. CDR3 DNA sequence: TGTGCTAGTGGTTTGCCACTAGCGGGAGGGCCAGATGAGCAGTTCTTC. Full variable domain (missing parts from reference TRBV12-5 and TRBJ2-1): DARVTQTPRHKVTEMGQEVTMRCQPILGHNTVFWYRQTMMQGLELLAYFRNRAPLDDSGMPKDRFSAEMPDATLATLKIQPSEPRDSAVYFCASGLPLAGGPDEQFFGPGTRLTVL.

The J gene is TRBJ2-5, the V gene TRBV6-5, with D tentatively TRBD2 (6 bases). The CDR3 has 15 residues. V lost 7 bases and J 0 bases, leaving 15 bases between the germline ends. Germline loops: CDR1 MNHEY, CDR2 SVGAGI. CDR3 amino acids: CASTSAGLNQETQYF. CDR3 sequence (DNA): TGTGCCAGCACCTCGGCGGGACTCAACCAAGAGACCCAGTACTTC.

Note on this clone: This sample also contains other DNA sequences that code for the same CDR3. The chain combines TRBV30 with TRBJ1-2, with D possibly being TRBD1 (5 bases). Trimming cost V 0 bases and J 4 bases, with 9 bases left between them. Germline assignment: CDR1 GTSNPN and CDR2 SVGIG (reference sequence). The CDR3 totals 13 residues. Here the CDR3 DNA reads TGTGCCTGGAGTGTACAAGACAGCTATGGCTACACCTTC. As protein: CAWSVQDSYGYTF.

The chain employs TRBV6-1 and TRBJ2-2, with 7 bases matching TRBD1. V dropped 10 bases and J dropped 5; count of bases not matched to a gene: 10. This CDR3 comprises 14 residues. Germline assignment: CDR1 MNHNS and CDR2 SASEGT. CDR3 in amino acids: CANRIRQGTGELFF. The CDR3 region has the DNA TGTGCCAACCGAATTAGACAGGGTACCGGGGAGCTGTTTTTT.

The genes are TRBV9 and TRBJ2-5; TRBD2 agrees at 7 bases. This CDR3 comprises 14 residues. Per germline, CDR1 SGDLS and CDR2 YYNGEE. V lost 0 bases, J lost 6 bases, and 5 bases stayed unmatched. CDR3 nucleotide sequence: TGTGCCAGCAGCGTAGGGACTAGTCGGCAGACCCAGTACTTC. Amino acids: CASSVGTSRQTQYF.

In regard to this clone: This sample also contains other DNA sequences that code for the same CDR3. The chain combines TRBV5-1 with TRBJ2-5; D is perhaps TRBD2 (5 bases). Germline loops: CDR1 SGHRS, CDR2 YFSETQ. V was trimmed by 0 bases and J by 0 bases, leaving 6 bases between them. CDR3 size: 14 residues. CDR3 sequence (DNA): TGCGCCAGCAGCTTGGCGGGAAACCAAGAGACCCAGTACTTC. Translation gives CASSLAGNQETQYF.

The V gene is TRBV5-1, the J gene TRBJ2-1, with TRBD2 matching 12 bases. The germline CDR1 and CDR2 sequences are SGHRS and YFSETQ. The length of the CDR3 is 16 residues. J was trimmed by 4 bases and V by 4 bases; bases with no gene match: 6. CDR3 nucleotide sequence: TGCGCCAGCAGCCCTTTACTAGCGGGGGGTTACAATGAGCAGTTCTTC. Protein sequence: CASSPLLAGGYNEQFF.

This clone has only a few counts. A much bigger clone sits one base away, suggesting this may be a read error. Other DNA sequences within the sample encode an identical CDR3. CDR3 in DNA: TGTGCCAGCAGCCGGACAGGGGGCTACGAGCAGTACTTC. It specifies CASSRTGGYEQYF. The chain recombines TRBV7-9 with TRBJ2-7; 10 bases align to TRBD1. The germline V gene has CDR1 SEHNR and CDR2 FQNEAQ (reference sequence). The CDR3 runs 13 residues. With 5 bases clipped from V and 3 bases from J, the junction kept 1 base outside the gene matches.

This chain joins TRBV7-2 and TRBJ2-7; no clear D. The CDR3 is 15 residues long. V was cut by 2 bases and J by 0 bases, with 11 bases left in between. Germline V gene sequence: CDR1 SGHTA, CDR2 FQGNSA. The CDR3 DNA follows: TGTGCCAGCAGCTTACTTACTTTCATCTCCTACGAGCAGTACTTC. Protein sequence: CASSLLTFISYEQYF.